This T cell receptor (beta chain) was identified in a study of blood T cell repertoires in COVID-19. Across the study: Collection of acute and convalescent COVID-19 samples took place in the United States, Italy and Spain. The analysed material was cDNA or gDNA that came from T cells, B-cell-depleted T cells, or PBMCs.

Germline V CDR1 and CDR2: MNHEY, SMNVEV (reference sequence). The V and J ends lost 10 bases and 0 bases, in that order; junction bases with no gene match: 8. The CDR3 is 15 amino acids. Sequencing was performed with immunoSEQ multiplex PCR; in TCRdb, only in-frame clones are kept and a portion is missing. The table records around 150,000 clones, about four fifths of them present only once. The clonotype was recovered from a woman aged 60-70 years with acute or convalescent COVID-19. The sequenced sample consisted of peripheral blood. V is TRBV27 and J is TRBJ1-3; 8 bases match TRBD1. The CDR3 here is CATRGTGTSGNTIYF. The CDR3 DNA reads TGTGCCACCCGAGGGACAGGAACCTCTGGAAACACCATATATTTT.